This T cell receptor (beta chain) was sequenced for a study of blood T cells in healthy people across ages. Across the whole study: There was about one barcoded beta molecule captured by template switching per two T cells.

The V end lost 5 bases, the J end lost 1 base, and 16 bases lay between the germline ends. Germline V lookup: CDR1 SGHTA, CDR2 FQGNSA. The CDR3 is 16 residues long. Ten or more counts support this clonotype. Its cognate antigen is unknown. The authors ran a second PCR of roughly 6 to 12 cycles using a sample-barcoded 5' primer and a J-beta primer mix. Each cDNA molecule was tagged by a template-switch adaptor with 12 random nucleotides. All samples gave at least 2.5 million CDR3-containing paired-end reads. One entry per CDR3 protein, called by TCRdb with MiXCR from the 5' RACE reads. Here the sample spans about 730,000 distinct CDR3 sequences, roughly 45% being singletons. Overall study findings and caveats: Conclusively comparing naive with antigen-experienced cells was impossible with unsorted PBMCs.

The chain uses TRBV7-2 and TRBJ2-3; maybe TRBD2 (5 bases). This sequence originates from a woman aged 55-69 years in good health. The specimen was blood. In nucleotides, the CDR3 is TGTGCCAGCAGCCCACAAATAGGAGGCGGCACAGATACGCAGTATTTT. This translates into CASSPQIGGGTDTQYF.